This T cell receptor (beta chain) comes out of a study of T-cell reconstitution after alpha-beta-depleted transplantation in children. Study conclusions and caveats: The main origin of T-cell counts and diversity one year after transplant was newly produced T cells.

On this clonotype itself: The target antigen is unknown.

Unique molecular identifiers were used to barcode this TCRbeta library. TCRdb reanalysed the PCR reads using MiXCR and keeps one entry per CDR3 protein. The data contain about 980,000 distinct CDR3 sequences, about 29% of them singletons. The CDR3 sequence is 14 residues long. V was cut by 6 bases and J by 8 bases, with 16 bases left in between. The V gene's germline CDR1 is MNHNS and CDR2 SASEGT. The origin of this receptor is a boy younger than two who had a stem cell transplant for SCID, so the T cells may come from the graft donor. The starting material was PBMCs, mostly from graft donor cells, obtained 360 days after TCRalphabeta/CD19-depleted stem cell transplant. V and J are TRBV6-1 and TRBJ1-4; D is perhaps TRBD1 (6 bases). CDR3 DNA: TGTGCCAGCAGCCGAGGACAGCCCCGGGAAAAACTGTTTTTT. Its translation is CASSRGQPREKLFF.